This TCR beta chain was sequenced during a study of regulatory T cells in long-lasting Graves disease. Combining iRepertoire HTBI primers with Arm-PCR of CDR3 regions, the authors built TCR beta libraries. TCRdb reanalysed the multiplex PCR reads using MiXCR and keeps one entry per CDR3 protein. The sample contains approximately 300,000 distinct CDR3 sequences, approximately 20% of which appear only once. A note on this clonotype: A far larger clone is one nucleotide away, so this likely arose from a read error.

Stated time point: newly diagnosed GD, antithyroid drugs for less than 3 months. The TCR library was made from RNA extracted from PBMCs. This CDR3 is 15 amino acids long. Germline assignment: CDR1 SGDLS and CDR2 YYNGEE. This specimen consisted of peripheral blood mononuclear cells (PBMCs), obtained at new diagnosis, from a patient treated with antithyroid drugs. This chain uses TRBV9 with TRBJ2-1; TRBD2 might be the D (6 bases). The origin of this receptor is a female donor with Graves disease. The CDR3 here is CACSPGSGSYNEQFF. CDR3 DNA: TGTGCCTGCAGCCCAGGGAGCGGGTCCTACAATGAGCAGTTCTTC.